This T cell receptor beta chain appears in the sequencing data of a study of radiation and T cells in renal cell carcinoma. As for the study in general: Nephrectomy followed 15 Gy stereotactic body radiation by 4 weeks.

Specified time point: baseline pretreatment blood. The treatment: 15 Gy SBRT to primary tumor, nephrectomy 4 weeks later. The germline V gene has CDR1 MGHRA and CDR2 YSYEKL. This CDR3 is 16 amino acids long. The trim removed 2 bases at V and 8 bases at J, leaving 11 bases unmatched. The table lists this clone with a count of one. The antigen is undetermined. The study, taken as a whole, reports: Top tumor clonotypes rose in blood 2 weeks post-radiation, then contracted.

Only in-frame clones appear in the TCRdb table, and some are missing; sequencing was by immunoSEQ multiplex PCR. The table lists approximately 110,000 clones, around 84% of them singletons. The material was blood, obtained from a patient whose treatment included radiotherapy and nephrectomy. This clonotype was sampled from a woman aged 60-75 years with renal cell carcinoma. The rearrangement links TRBV4-1 to TRBJ1-4; TRBD1 aligns across 7 bases. The CDR3 coding sequence is TGCGCCAGCAGCCAATTCGGTACAGGGGCGCAGGAAAAACTGTTTTTT. It is translated as CASSQFGTGAQEKLFF.